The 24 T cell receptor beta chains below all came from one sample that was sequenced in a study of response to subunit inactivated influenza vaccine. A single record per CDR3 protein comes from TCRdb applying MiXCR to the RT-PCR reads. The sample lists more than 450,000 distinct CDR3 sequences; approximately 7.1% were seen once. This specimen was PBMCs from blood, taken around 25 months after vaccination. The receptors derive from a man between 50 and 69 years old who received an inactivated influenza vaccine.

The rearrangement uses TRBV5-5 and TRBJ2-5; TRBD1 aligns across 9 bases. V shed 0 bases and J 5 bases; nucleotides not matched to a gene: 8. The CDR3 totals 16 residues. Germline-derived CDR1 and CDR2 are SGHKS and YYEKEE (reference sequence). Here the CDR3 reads CASSLGQGQGMETQYF. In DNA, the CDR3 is TGTGCCAGCAGCTTGGGTCAGGGACAGGGTATGGAGACCCAGTACTTC.

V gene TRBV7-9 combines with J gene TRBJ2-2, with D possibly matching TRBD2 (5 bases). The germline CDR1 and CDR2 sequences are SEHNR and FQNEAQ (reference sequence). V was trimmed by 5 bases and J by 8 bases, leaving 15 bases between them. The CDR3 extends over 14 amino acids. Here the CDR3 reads CASSPMLSGGELFF. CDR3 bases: TGTGCCAGCAGCCCTATGCTGTCGGGAGGGGAGCTGTTTTTT. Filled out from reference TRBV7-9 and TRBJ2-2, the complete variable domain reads DTGVSQNPRHKITKRGQNVTFRCDPISEHNRLYWYRQTLGQGPEFLTYFQNEAQLEKSRLLSDRFSAERPKGSFSTLEIQRTEQGDSAMYLCASSPMLSGGELFFGEGSRLTVL.

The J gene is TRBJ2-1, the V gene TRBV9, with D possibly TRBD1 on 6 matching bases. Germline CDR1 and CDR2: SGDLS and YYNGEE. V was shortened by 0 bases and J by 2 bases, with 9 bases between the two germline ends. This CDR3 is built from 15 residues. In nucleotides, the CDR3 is TGTGCCAGCAGCGTAGCAGGGGTGGCCTACAATGAGCAGTTCTTC. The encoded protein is CASSVAGVAYNEQFF.

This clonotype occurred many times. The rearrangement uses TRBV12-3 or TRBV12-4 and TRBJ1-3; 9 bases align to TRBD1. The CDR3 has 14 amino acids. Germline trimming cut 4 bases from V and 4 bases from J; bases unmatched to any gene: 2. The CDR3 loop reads CASSSGTGGNTIYF. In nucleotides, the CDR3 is TGTGCCAGCAGTTCGGGGACAGGGGGAAACACCATATATTTT.

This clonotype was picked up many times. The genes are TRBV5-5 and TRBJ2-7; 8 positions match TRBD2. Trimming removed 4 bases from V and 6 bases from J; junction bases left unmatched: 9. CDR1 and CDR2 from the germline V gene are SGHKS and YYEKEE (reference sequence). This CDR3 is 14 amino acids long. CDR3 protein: CASSMDGRGLEQYF. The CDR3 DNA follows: TGTGCCAGCAGCATGGACGGGAGGGGTCTCGAGCAGTACTTC.

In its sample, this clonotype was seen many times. CDR3 DNA: TGCAGTGCTAGAGAGTTCGGCGGGGGCCAAGAGACCCAGTACTTC. Its protein is CSAREFGGGQETQYF. The chain recombines TRBV20-1 with TRBJ2-5, with 7 bases fitting TRBD2. Germline V gene sequence: CDR1 DFQATT, CDR2 SNEGSKA (reference sequence). V lost 0 bases to trimming and J lost 1 base; unmatched junction nucleotides: 5. The CDR3 runs 15 residues.

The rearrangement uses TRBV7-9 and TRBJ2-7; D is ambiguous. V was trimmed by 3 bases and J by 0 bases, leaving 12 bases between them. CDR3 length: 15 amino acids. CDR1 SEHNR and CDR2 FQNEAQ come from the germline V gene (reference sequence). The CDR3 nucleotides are TGTGCCAGCAGCTTCTACAGTCCTAGCTCCTACGAGCAGTACTTC. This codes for CASSFYSPSSYEQYF.

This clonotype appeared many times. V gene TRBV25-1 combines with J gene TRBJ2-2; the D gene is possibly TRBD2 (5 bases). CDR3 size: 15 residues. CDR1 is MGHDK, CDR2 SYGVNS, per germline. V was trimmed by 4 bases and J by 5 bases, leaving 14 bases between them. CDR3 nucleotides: TGTGCCAGCAGTGTAGTTGCCGGAGGAACCGGGGAGCTGTTTTTT. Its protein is CASSVVAGGTGELFF.

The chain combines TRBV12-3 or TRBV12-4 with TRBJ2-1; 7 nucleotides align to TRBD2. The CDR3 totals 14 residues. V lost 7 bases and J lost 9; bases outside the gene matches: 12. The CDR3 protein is CASTAGGGEGEQFF. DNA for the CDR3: TGTGCCAGCACCGCTGGGGGAGGGGAAGGTGAGCAGTTCTTC.

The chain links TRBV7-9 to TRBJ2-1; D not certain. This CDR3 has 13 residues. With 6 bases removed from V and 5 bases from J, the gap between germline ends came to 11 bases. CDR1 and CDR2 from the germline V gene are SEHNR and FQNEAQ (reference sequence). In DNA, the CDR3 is TGTGCCAGCAGTCGCGACCCGAACAATGAGCAGTTCTTC. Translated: CASSRDPNNEQFF.

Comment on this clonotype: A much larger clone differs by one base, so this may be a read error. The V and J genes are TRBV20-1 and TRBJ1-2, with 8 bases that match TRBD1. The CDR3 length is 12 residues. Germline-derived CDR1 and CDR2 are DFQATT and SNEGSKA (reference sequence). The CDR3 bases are TGCGGTGCAATTGGACAGGGTTATGGCTACACCTTC. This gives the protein CGAIGQGYGYTF.

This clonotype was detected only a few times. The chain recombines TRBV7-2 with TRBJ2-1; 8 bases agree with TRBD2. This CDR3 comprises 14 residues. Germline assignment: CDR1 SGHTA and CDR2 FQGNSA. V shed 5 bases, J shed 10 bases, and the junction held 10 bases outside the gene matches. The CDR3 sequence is CASSPGLAPGEQFF. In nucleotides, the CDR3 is TGTGCCAGCAGCCCTGGACTAGCCCCAGGAGAGCAGTTCTTC.

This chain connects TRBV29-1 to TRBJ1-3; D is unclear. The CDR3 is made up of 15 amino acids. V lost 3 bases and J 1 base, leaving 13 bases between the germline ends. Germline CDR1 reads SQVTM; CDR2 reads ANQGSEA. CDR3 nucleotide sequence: TGCAGCGTTGATTCCGGGTCAGGATCTGGAAACACCATATATTTT. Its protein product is CSVDSGSGSGNTIYF.

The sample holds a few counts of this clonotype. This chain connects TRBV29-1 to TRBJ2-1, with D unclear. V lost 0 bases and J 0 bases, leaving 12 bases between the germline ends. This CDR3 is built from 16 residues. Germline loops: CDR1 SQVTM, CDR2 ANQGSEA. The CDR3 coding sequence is TGCAGCGTTGAAGATCATTCCGCTAGCTCCTACAATGAGCAGTTCTTC. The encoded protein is CSVEDHSASSYNEQFF.

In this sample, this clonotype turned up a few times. In DNA, the CDR3 is TGTGCCAGCAGCAAGGACAGGGGGCTGGACGAGCAGTACTTC. Protein product: CASSKDRGLDEQYF. The V call is TRBV9, the J call TRBJ2-7, with 11 bases identical to TRBD1. CDR1 and CDR2 from the germline V gene are SGDLS and YYNGEE. Unmatched junction bases numbered 5, after V lost 4 bases and J lost 5 bases. This CDR3 is 14 amino acids long.

The CDR3 sequence: CSVESSRTGEAFF. CDR3 nucleotide sequence: TGCAGCGTTGAAAGTTCCCGGACGGGTGAAGCTTTCTTT. The chain employs TRBV29-1 and TRBJ1-1; D remains ambiguous. The germline CDR1 and CDR2 sequences are SQVTM and ANQGSEA. The ends were cut back, 2 bases at V and 7 bases at J, with 14 bases in the middle. CDR3 length equals 13 residues.

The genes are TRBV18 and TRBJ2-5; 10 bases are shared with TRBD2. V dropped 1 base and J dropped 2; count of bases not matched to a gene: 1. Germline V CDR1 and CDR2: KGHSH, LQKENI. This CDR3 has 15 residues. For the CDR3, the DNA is TGTGCCAGCTCACCACAACTAGCGGGGCAAGAGACCCAGTACTTC. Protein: CASSPQLAGQETQYF.

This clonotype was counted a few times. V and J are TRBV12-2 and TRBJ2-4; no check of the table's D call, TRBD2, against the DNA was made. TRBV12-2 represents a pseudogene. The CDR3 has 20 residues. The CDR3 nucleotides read TGTGCAAGTCGCTTAGTTCCCGATAGCGGGAGATACCTAGCCAAAAACATTCAGTACTTC. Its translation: CASRLVPDSGRYLAKNIQYF.

The CDR3 DNA reads TGTGCCAGCAGTTTAGCAAAGAATTCACCCCTCCACTTT. Amino acids: CASSLAKNSPLHF. The gene calls are TRBV12-3 or TRBV12-4 and TRBJ1-6; D gene uncertain. The CDR3 has 13 amino acids. The V end lost 0 bases, the J end lost 7 bases, and 4 bases lay between the germline ends.

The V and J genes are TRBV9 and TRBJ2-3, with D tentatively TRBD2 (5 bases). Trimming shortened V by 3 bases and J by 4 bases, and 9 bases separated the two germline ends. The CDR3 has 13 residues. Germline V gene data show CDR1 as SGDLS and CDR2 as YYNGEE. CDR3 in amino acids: CASSAGLSDTQYF. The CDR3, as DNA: TGTGCCAGCAGCGCCGGACTCTCAGATACGCAGTATTTT.

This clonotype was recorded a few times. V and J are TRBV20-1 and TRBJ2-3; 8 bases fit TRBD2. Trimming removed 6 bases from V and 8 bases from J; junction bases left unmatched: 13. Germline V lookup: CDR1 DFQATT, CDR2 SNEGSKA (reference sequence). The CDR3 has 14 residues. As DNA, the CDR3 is TGCAGTGCCTCCCCAACGACGGGACTAGTTACGCAGTATTTT. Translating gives CSASPTTGLVTQYF.

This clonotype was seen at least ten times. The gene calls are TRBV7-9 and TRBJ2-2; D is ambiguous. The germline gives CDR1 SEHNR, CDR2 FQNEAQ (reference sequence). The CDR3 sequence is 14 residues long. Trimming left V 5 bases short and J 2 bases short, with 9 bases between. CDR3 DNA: TGTGCCAGCAGCCTTTCGCTAAACACCGGGGAGCTGTTTTTT. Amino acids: CASSLSLNTGELFF. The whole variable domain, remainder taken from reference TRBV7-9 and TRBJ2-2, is DTGVSQNPRHKITKRGQNVTFRCDPISEHNRLYWYRQTLGQGPEFLTYFQNEAQLEKSRLLSDRFSAERPKGSFSTLEIQRTEQGDSAMYLCASSLSLNTGELFFGEGSRLTVL.

The CDR3 bases are TGTGCCAGCAGCGGGGGGGGGAAGACCCAGTACTTC. Its translation is CASSGGGKTQYF. The genes are TRBV9 and TRBJ2-5; 7 nucleotides line up with TRBD2. The CDR3 has 12 amino acids. V lost 3 bases, J lost 6 bases, and 2 bases stayed unmatched. CDR1 SGDLS and CDR2 YYNGEE come from the germline V gene.

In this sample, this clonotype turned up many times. The CDR3 DNA reads TGTGCCAGCTCACCACCGAAGCCCGGGAGCTCTCGACAAGAGACCCAGTACTTC. Its translation: CASSPPKPGSSRQETQYF. This chain joins TRBV18 and TRBJ2-5; perhaps TRBD2 as D (6 bases). CDR3 length: 18 residues. CDR1 is KGHSH and CDR2 is LQKENI in the germline V gene. Trimming left V 0 bases short and J 2 bases short, with 19 bases between.